A single sample is the source of the 32 T cell receptor beta chains below, sequenced in a study of T cells in Graves' hyperthyroidism and ophthalmopathy (dated by TCRdb to between 2017 and 2020). Library creation used multiplex PCR. For sequencing, an Illumina HiSeq 2000 was employed. Amplification of TCR beta CDR3 regions was carried out from RNA transcripts. A first-round RT-PCR of the TCR CDR3 used the HTBI primer set with the Qiagen OneStep RT-PCR kit. The public reads were quality trimmed at Q25 with fastp and then assembled into clones with MiXCR by TCRdb, keeping productive beta chains. Rows with a matching CDR3 protein are joined into one entry that keeps the most common DNA and genes. In all, the sample holds a few hundred thousand distinct CDR3 sequences, and roughly 20% of those were seen once. In total, the top ten clones hold about 30% of the sample. Sequenced material: blood. These receptor sequences come from a man between 18 and 35 years old with Graves' hyperthyroidism.

The chain has TRBV20-1 and TRBJ1-2, with TRBD1 matching 11 bases. With 1 base clipped from V and 6 bases from J, the junction kept 4 bases outside the gene matches. In germline, CDR1 is DFQATT, CDR2 SNEGSKA (reference sequence). The CDR3 is made up of 14 amino acids. This CDR3 reads CSARVLGQGDGYTF. For the CDR3, the DNA is TGCAGTGCTAGAGTCCTGGGACAGGGGGATGGCTACACCTTC.

This clonotype was recorded at least ten times. The chain couples TRBV12-3 or TRBV12-4 to TRBJ1-5; D uncertain. The CDR3 is made up of 13 amino acids. The ends were cut back, 4 bases at V and 5 bases at J, with 9 bases in the middle. CDR3 nucleotides: TGTGCCAGCAGTTCCCGAGGAGATCAGCCCCAGCATTTT. Protein sequence: CASSSRGDQPQHF.

This clonotype came up many times. The chain employs TRBV10-3 and TRBJ1-1; 9 bases agree with TRBD1. V lost 2 bases to trimming and J lost 4 bases; unmatched junction nucleotides: 2. Germline assignment: CDR1 ENHRY and CDR2 SYGVKD. The CDR3 is 14 residues long. The DNA of the CDR3 is TGTGCCATCAGTGAGCGGACAGGGGTCACTGAAGCTTTCTTT. Protein: CAISERTGVTEAFF.

This clonotype has at least ten counts. V gene TRBV6-1 combines with J gene TRBJ2-5; D is possibly TRBD2 (5 bases). Germline V CDR1 and CDR2: MNHNS, SASEGT. The V gene lost 7 bases and the J gene lost 1 base, with 13 bases spanning the gap. The CDR3 contains 14 residues. CDR3 sequence reads: CASTTGDLQETQYF. For the CDR3, the DNA is TGTGCCAGCACTACCGGGGATCTCCAAGAGACCCAGTACTTC.

The chain links TRBV6-5 to TRBJ1-1, with a weak D call TRBD1 (6 bases). The CDR3 has 14 amino acids. V lost 3 bases and J 5 bases, leaving 13 bases between the germline ends. Germline V lookup: CDR1 MNHEY, CDR2 SVGAGI. CDR3 amino acids: CASSYGTRGTEAFF. Written as DNA, the CDR3 is TGTGCCAGCAGTTATGGGACACGGGGGACTGAAGCTTTCTTT.

There are many counts of this clonotype. This chain joins TRBV7-8 and TRBJ2-7; tentatively, D is TRBD1 or TRBD2 (5 bases each). The CDR3 is made up of 15 amino acids. Per germline, CDR1 SGHVS and CDR2 FQNEAQ. Trimming pared 7 bases from V and 2 bases from J, leaving 18 bases between. As DNA, the CDR3 is TGTGCCAGCACCCTCCGGGACCTTACCGCCTACGAGCAGTACTTC. It is translated as CASTLRDLTAYEQYF. Combining the CDR3 with reference TRBV7-8 and TRBJ2-7 gives the whole variable domain GAGVSQSPRYKVAKRGQDVALRCDPISGHVSLFWYQQALGQGPEFLTYFQNEAQLDKSGLPSDRFFAERPEGSVSTLKIQRTQQEDSAVYLCASTLRDLTAYEQYFGPGTRLTVT.

The table lists this clonotype with a few counts. CDR3 sequence: CASSPLMGGGSYEQYF. In nucleotides, the CDR3 is TGTGCCAGCAGCCCCCTAATGGGGGGGGGTTCCTACGAGCAGTACTTC. The rearrangement joins TRBV11-1 to TRBJ2-7; 7 nucleotides match TRBD2. The CDR3 length is 16 residues. CDR1 SGHAT and CDR2 FQDESV come from the germline V gene (reference sequence). V trimming: 5 bases; J trimming: 1 base; junction bases outside the gene matches: 11.

At least ten counts were recorded for this clonotype. The chain employs TRBV11-2 and TRBJ2-5; tentative D call: TRBD1 (5 bases). V was clipped by 2 bases and J by 4 bases, with 8 bases between them. The V gene's germline CDR1 is SGHAT and CDR2 FQNNGV. This CDR3 region has 13 residues. CDR3 sequence: CASSLKRGETQYF. DNA for the CDR3: TGTGCCAGCAGCTTAAAAAGGGGAGAGACCCAGTACTTC.

This clonotype was recorded at least ten times. The V and J genes are TRBV29-1 and TRBJ1-1; D remains ambiguous. The germline V gene encodes CDR1 SQVTM and CDR2 ANQGSEA. The CDR3 has 10 residues. Between the trimmed V and J ends, which lost 6 bases and 3 bases, there was a span of 5 bases. The chain's CDR3 is CSVMDTEAFF. DNA of the CDR3: TGCAGCGTGATGGACACTGAAGCTTTCTTT.

The chain carries TRBV28 and TRBJ2-7, with 12 positions matching TRBD2. The V and J ends lost 4 bases and 5 bases, in that order; junction bases with no gene match: 12. The CDR3 has 17 residues. Germline V gene sequence: CDR1 MDHEN, CDR2 SYDVKM. The CDR3 loop is CASSSLAGGPQVDEQYF. The CDR3 coding sequence is TGTGCCAGCAGTTCCCTAGCGGGAGGGCCCCAAGTAGACGAGCAGTACTTC.

Of note for this clonotype: A read error may produce the germline difference seen at one junction end. The rearrangement links TRBV29-1 to TRBJ2-5; 9 nucleotides agree with TRBD2. There are 14 residues in the CDR3. Germline lookup yields CDR1 SQVTM and CDR2 ANQGSEA. CDR3 DNA sequence: TGCAGCGTTTTCACCAGCGGGGGGCAAGAGACCCAGTGCTTC. As protein: CSVFTSGGQETQCF.

This clonotype was detected many times. The V and J genes are TRBV11-2 and TRBJ2-5, with D possibly being TRBD2 (6 bases). This CDR3 spans 15 amino acids. The germline gives CDR1 SGHAT, CDR2 FQNNGV. V lost 4 bases to trimming and J lost 11 bases, with 23 bases between them. CDR3 amino acids: CASSSGTAPMMGQYF. The CDR3 DNA follows: TGTGCCAGCAGCTCTGGGACTGCTCCAATGATGGGACAGTACTTC.

With respect to this clonotype: The junction differs from germline at one of its ends, possibly a read error. The V gene is TRBV12-3 or TRBV12-4, the J gene TRBJ2-2, with D perhaps matching TRBD2 (5 bases). This CDR3 has 12 residues. CDR3 protein: CASSFDTGELCF. The DNA for the CDR3 is TGTGCCAGCAGTTTTGACACCGGGGAGCTGTGTTTT.

This rearrangement joins TRBV18 to TRBJ2-7; 10 positions agree with TRBD2. Per germline, CDR1 KGHSH and CDR2 LQKENI. This CDR3 is built from 17 residues. Unmatched junction bases numbered 11, after V lost 1 base and J lost 5 bases. The CDR3 region has the DNA TGTGCCAGCTCACCACGTCAAGCGGGAGGGCGCATGGACGAGCAGTACTTC. As protein: CASSPRQAGGRMDEQYF.

V gene TRBV12-3 or TRBV12-4 combines with J gene TRBJ1-6; no clear D. The CDR3 runs to 16 residues. Trimming took off 2 bases at V and 0 bases at J, with 8 bases between the two ends. DNA of the CDR3: TGTGCCAGCAGTTTAAGGCCAAGCTCCTATAATTCACCCCTCCACTTT. It codes for CASSLRPSSYNSPLHF.

V usage is TRBV12-3 or TRBV12-4 and J usage is TRBJ2-5; the D gene is possibly TRBD2 (5 bases). The CDR3 runs 13 residues. Deletions cut 6 bases from V and 7 bases from J, with 15 bases between. The CDR3 DNA sequence: TGTGCCAGCAGCCCCGGGGAGTGGGGGACCCAGTACTTC. Protein product: CASSPGEWGTQYF.

The genes are TRBV12-3 or TRBV12-4 and TRBJ2-2; 10 bases are shared with TRBD1. The CDR3 spans 14 residues. V shed 8 bases and J 4 bases; nucleotides not matched to a gene: 4. The DNA for the CDR3 is TGTGCCAGCCGGGACAGGGGTGGCACCGGGGAGCTGTTTTTT. Its protein product is CASRDRGGTGELFF.

This clonotype was seen at least ten times. This chain uses TRBV28 with TRBJ2-7; tentative D call: TRBD1 (6 bases). The CDR3 totals 14 residues. CDR1 is MDHEN and CDR2 is SYDVKM in the germline V gene. The germline V and J ends were trimmed by 6 bases and 4 bases, with 16 bases remaining between them. The CDR3 DNA reads as TGTGCCAGCAGACCGACAGGCTCCGTATACGAGCAGTACTTC. Residues: CASRPTGSVYEQYF.

In its sample, this clonotype was seen many times. The chain has TRBV20-1 and TRBJ2-5; 9 bases match TRBD1. The CDR3 runs to 15 residues. Germline loops: CDR1 DFQATT, CDR2 SNEGSKA (reference sequence). J lost 4 bases, V lost 6 bases, and 12 bases had no gene match. For the CDR3, the DNA is TGCAGTGCCAAACCCGGGACAGGGCGTCTAGAGACCCAGTACTTC. Amino acids: CSAKPGTGRLETQYF.

This clonotype has ten or more counts. This chain uses TRBV7-8 with TRBJ2-7, with D uncertain. CDR3 length: 15 residues. CDR1 and CDR2 (germline): SGHVS, FQNEAQ. V gave up 4 bases and J gave up 7 bases, with 20 bases separating them. The CDR3 sequence: CASSSKAGYRWEQYF. For the CDR3, the DNA is TGTGCCAGCAGCTCGAAGGCAGGTTACCGCTGGGAGCAGTACTTC.

This clonotype was found many times. CDR3 in DNA: TGTGCCAGCAGTTCTTCAACAGGGAACACTGAAGCTTTCTTT. As protein: CASSSSTGNTEAFF. The chain carries TRBV12-3 or TRBV12-4 and TRBJ1-1; D is perhaps TRBD1 (5 bases). The CDR3 contains 14 residues. V dropped 4 bases and J dropped 1 base, with 10 bases sitting between them.

This clonotype came up many times. The chain has TRBV28 and TRBJ2-7; TRBD1 matches at 7 bases. Trimming took 10 bases from V and 3 from J; bases not matched to a gene: 9. CDR3 length: 13 amino acids. Germline assignment: CDR1 MDHEN and CDR2 SYDVKM. In DNA form, the CDR3 reads TGTGCCACCCGGGACAGAATATACTACGAGCAGTACTTC. The encoded protein is CATRDRIYYEQYF.

This clonotype occurred many times. The chain couples TRBV4-1 to TRBJ1-5, with a tentative D call TRBD1 (5 bases). Trimming stripped 0 bases from V and 6 bases from J, with 12 bases between. The CDR3 is made up of 15 amino acids. Per germline, CDR1 MGHRA and CDR2 YSYEKL. The CDR3 DNA sequence: TGCGCCAGCAGCCAAGAGGCCAGGGACTTTCAGCCCCAGCATTTT. Amino acids: CASSQEARDFQPQHF.

With respect to this clonotype: A clone one base away is much larger, so this may be a read error. This chain joins TRBV12-3 or TRBV12-4 and TRBJ2-2; D remains ambiguous. CDR3 size: 15 residues. V was pared by 9 bases and J by 1 base, with 15 bases between. The CDR3 protein is CASSQGHRNTGELFF. In DNA form, the CDR3 reads TGTGCCAGTTCCCAAGGGCACAGGAACACCGGGGAGCTGTTTTTT.

This clonotype appeared many times. The rearrangement links TRBV10-3 to TRBJ1-1; possible D gene TRBD1, 5 bases. Germline values: CDR1 ENHRY, CDR2 SYGVKD. The CDR3 has 13 residues. V was trimmed by 10 bases and J by 7 bases, leaving 19 bases between them. For the CDR3, the DNA is TGTGCCACCATCTCAGGGAATCAGGATGAAGCTTTCTTT. Residues: CATISGNQDEAFF.

At least ten counts were recorded for this clonotype. The genes are TRBV6-2 or TRBV6-3 and TRBJ1-1, with 10 nucleotides matching TRBD1. After removal of 7 bases from V and 10 bases from J, the junction contained 6 bases not matched to a gene. The CDR3 extends over 12 amino acids. Germline CDR1 reads MNHEY; CDR2 reads SVGEGT. In DNA form, the CDR3 reads TGTGCCAGCACCTGGACAGGGGGTTTAGCTTTCTTT. As protein: CASTWTGGLAFF.

This chain joins TRBV6-2 or TRBV6-3 and TRBJ2-7, with D perhaps matching TRBD2 (6 bases). Germline values: CDR1 MNHEY, CDR2 SVGEGT. The length of the CDR3 is 14 residues. Trimming took off 0 bases at V and 4 bases at J, with 10 bases between the two ends. The CDR3, as DNA: TGTGCCAGCAGTTACTCGGGGGGTCTATACGAGCAGTACTTC. Its translation is CASSYSGGLYEQYF.

Only a few counts were recorded for this clonotype. CDR3 coding DNA: TGTGCCAGCAGTATACAGGGAGGCTACGAGCAGTACTTC. Its translation is CASSIQGGYEQYF. The genes are TRBV28 and TRBJ2-7; possibly TRBD1 or TRBD2 for D (6 bases each). Trimming stripped 5 bases from V and 3 bases from J, with 11 bases between. The germline V gene has CDR1 MDHEN and CDR2 SYDVKM. This CDR3 comprises 13 residues.

The sample holds a few counts of this clonotype. The rearrangement joins TRBV30 to TRBJ1-1; TRBD1 matches 10 bases. Trimming took 2 bases from V and 7 from J; bases not matched to a gene: 10. In germline, CDR1 is GTSNPN, CDR2 SVGIG (reference sequence). The CDR3 covers 15 residues. The CDR3 sequence: CAWSPGTGAWGEAFF. The CDR3, as DNA: TGTGCCTGGAGTCCCGGGACAGGGGCCTGGGGTGAAGCTTTCTTT.

In its sample, this clonotype was seen a few times. The rearrangement joins TRBV9 to TRBJ1-1, with D perhaps matching TRBD1 (5 bases). V lost 0 bases, J lost 0 bases, and 9 bases lay in between. Germline-derived CDR1 and CDR2 are SGDLS and YYNGEE. CDR3 length equals 15 residues. CDR3 amino acids: CASSVGGEMNTEAFF. The CDR3 nucleotides are TGTGCCAGCAGCGTAGGGGGGGAGATGAACACTGAAGCTTTCTTT.

This clonotype was found many times. The CDR3 DNA reads TGTGCCAGCGCCTTGGACGTAGGAACCTACGAGCAGTACTTC. It encodes CASALDVGTYEQYF. The rearrangement uses TRBV27 and TRBJ2-7; D call uncertain. The V gene lost 8 bases and the J gene lost 2 bases, with 16 bases spanning the gap. From germline, CDR1 is MNHEY and CDR2 SMNVEV (reference sequence). This CDR3 is built from 14 residues.

This clonotype was observed at least ten times. V is TRBV28 and J is TRBJ2-7; weak D call: TRBD1 (6 bases). V was clipped by 5 bases and J by 1 base, with 15 bases between them. The CDR3 totals 15 residues. Germline CDR1 reads MDHEN; CDR2 reads SYDVKM. The CDR3 nucleotides are TGTGCCAGCAGTCCCCCGCAGGGGAATTCCTACGAGCAGTACTTC. Its protein is CASSPPQGNSYEQYF.